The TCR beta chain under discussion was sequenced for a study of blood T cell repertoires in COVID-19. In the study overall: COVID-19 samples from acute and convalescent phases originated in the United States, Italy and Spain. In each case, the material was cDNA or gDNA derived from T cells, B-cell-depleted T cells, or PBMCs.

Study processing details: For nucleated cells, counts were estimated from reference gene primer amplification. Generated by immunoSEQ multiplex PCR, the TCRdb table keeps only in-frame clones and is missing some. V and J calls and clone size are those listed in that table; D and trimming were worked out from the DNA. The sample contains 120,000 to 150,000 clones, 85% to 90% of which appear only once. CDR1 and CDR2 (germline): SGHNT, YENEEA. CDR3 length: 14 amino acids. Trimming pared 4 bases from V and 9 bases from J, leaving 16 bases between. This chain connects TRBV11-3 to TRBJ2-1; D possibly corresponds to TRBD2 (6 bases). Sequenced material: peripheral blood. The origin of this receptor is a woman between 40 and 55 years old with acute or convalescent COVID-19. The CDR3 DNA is TGTGCCAGCAGCTCCAACGCCCAGGGAGGTGAGCAGTTCTTC. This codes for CASSSNAQGGEQFF.